This T cell receptor (beta chain) was recorded in a study of glioma-infiltrating T cells after dendritic cell vaccination. As for the study in general: Autologous tumor lysate was loaded overnight onto monocyte-derived dendritic cells grown less than 8 days with IL-4 and GM-CSF. At biweekly intervals, patients got three intradermal dendritic cell vaccine injections.

Using immunoSEQ multiplex PCR, the repertoire was profiled, and TCRdb retains in-frame clones only, with some absent. The sample consists of 90,000 to 100,000 clones, 79% of them appearing once. The CDR3 has 15 amino acids. Per the germline V gene, CDR1 is SEHNR and CDR2 is FQNEAQ (reference sequence). The V and J ends lost 5 bases and 5 bases, in that order; junction bases with no gene match: 10. This clone was found a few times. This specimen consisted of blood, obtained before dendritic cell vaccination. The chain has TRBV7-9 and TRBJ2-5; the match to TRBD1 covers 8 bases. This receptor was taken from a human donor with glioblastoma. The CDR3 DNA is TGTGCCAGCAGCCGCCAGGGGGCAGGAGGTGAGACCCAGTACTTC. As protein: CASSRQGAGGETQYF.